This TCR beta chain was documented in a study of shared clonotypes between healthy human individuals. Study information: Donors were a couple of women and three men aged 18 to 49. Study-level findings and limits: The genetic and exposure-history diversity represented was limited by few donors. Depth of sequencing was expected to influence donor clonotype sharing.

The test was conducted at deep level. The table came from immunoSEQ multiplex PCR; TCRdb's copy has only in-frame clones and leaves some out. The sample holds about 96,000 clones, roughly 45% seen once. Concerning this clone itself: Its antigen is not known.

Germline V gene sequence: CDR1 MDHEN, CDR2 SYDVKM. The CDR3 loop spans 11 amino acids. The chain recombines TRBV28 with TRBJ2-5; tentative D call: TRBD2 (5 bases). The assigned J gene may be wrong: the sequence end matches TRBJ2-7 better. The sequence was collected from a woman aged 35 to 49 in good health. Some clones in this sample may be carry-over from other donors' samples. Material: PBMCs. CDR3 sequence (DNA): TGTGCCAGCGGGAGTTGGTACGAGCAGTACTTC. Its translation is CASGSWYEQYF.